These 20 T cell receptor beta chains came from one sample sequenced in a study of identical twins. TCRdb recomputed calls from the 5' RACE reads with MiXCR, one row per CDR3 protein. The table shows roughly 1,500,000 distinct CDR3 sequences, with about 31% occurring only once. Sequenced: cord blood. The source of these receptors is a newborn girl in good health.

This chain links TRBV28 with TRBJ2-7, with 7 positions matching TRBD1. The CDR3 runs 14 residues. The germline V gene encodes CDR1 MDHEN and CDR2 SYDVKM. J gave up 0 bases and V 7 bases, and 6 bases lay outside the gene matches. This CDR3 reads CASNPGQLSYEQYF. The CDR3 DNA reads TGTGCCAGCAATCCGGGACAGCTCTCCTACGAGCAGTACTTC. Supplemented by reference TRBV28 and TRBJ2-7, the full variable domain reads DVKVTQSSRYLVKRTGEKVFLECVQDMDHENMFWYRQDPGLGLRLIYFSYDVKMKEKGDIPEGYSVSREKKERFSLILESASTNQTSMYLCASNPGQLSYEQYFGPGTRLTVT.

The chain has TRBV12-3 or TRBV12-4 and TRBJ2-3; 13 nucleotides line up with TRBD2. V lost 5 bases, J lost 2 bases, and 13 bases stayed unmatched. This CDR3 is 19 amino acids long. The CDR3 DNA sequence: TGTGCCAGCAGTCCGGGACTAGCGGGGCGACGAGGGTTCACAGATACGCAGTATTTT. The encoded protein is CASSPGLAGRRGFTDTQYF.

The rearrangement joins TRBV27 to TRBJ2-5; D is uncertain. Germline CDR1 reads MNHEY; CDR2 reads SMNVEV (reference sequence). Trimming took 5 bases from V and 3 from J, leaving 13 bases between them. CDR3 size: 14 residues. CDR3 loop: CASSPLELEETQYF. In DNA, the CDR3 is TGTGCCAGCAGTCCCTTAGAGCTGGAAGAGACCCAGTACTTC.

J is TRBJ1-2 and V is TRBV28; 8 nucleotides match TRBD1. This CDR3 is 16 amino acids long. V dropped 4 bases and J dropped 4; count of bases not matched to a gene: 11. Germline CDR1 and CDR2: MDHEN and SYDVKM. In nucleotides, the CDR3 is TGTGCCAGCAGTTCCCCGGACAGGGTATATGGCTATGGCTACACCTTC. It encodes CASSSPDRVYGYGYTF.

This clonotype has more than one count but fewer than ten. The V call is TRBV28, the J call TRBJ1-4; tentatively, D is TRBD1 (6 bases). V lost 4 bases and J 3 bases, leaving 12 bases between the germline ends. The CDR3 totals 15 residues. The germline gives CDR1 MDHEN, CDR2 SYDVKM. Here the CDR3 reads CASSYGTSPNEKLFF. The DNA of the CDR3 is TGTGCCAGCAGTTACGGGACATCACCTAATGAAAAACTGTTTTTT.

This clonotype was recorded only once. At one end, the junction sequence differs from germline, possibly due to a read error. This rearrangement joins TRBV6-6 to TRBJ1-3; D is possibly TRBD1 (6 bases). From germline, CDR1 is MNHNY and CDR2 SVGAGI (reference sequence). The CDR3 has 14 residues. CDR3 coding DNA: TGTGCCAGCAGGGGGGCTAACTCTGGAAACACCGTATATTTT. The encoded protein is CASRGANSGNTVYF.

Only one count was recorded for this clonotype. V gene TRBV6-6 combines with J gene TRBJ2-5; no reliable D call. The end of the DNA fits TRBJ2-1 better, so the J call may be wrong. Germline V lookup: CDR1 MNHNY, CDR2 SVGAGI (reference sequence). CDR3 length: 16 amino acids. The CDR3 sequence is CASRKPDTWYQETQFF. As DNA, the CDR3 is TGTGCCAGTAGAAAACCAGATACTTGGTACCAAGAGACCCAGTTCTTC.

The CDR3 DNA reads TGTGCCAGCAGCCTACGGAACAAGGGCTACACCTTC. Translating gives CASSLRNKGYTF. The rearrangement joins TRBV3-1 to TRBJ1-2; D remains ambiguous. This CDR3 has 12 amino acids. The germline gives CDR1 LGHDT, CDR2 YNNKEL (reference sequence). The V and J ends lost 4 bases and 8 bases respectively, with 11 bases between them.

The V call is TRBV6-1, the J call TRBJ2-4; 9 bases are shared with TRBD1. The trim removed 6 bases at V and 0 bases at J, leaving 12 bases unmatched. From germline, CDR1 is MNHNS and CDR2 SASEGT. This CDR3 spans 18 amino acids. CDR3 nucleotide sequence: TGTGCCAGCAGGCGACGGGGGACAGGGACTCTAGCCAAAAACATTCAGTACTTC. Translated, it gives CASRRRGTGTLAKNIQYF.

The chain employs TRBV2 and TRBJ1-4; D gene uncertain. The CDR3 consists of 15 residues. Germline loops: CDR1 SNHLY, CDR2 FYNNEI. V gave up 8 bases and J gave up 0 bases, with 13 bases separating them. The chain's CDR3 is CASHTASATNEKLFF. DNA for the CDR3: TGTGCCAGCCATACAGCATCCGCAACTAATGAAAAACTGTTTTTT.

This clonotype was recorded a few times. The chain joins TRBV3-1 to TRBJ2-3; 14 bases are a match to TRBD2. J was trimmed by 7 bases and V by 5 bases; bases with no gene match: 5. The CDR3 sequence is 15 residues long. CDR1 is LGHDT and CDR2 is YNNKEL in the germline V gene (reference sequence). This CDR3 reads CASSSTSGRAYTQYF. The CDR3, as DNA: TGTGCCAGCAGCTCGACTAGCGGGAGGGCATATACGCAGTATTTT.

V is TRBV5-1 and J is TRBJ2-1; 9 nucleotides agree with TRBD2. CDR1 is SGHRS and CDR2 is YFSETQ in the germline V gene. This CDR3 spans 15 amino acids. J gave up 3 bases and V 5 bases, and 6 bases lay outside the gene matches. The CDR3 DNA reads TGCGCCAGCAGACTAGCGGGCCCACTCTACAATGAGCAGTTCTTC. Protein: CASRLAGPLYNEQFF.

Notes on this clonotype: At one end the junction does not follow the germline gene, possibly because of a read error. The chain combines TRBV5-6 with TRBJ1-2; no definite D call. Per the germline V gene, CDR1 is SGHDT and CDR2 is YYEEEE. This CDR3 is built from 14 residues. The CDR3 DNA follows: TGTGCCAGCAGCTTGATGGCCTTGAATTATGGTTACACCTTC. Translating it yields CASSLMALNYGYTF. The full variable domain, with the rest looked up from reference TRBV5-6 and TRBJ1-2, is DAGVTQSPTHLIKTRGQQVTLRCSPKSGHDTVSWYQQALGQGPQFIFQYYEEEERQRGNFPDRFSGHQFPNYSSELNVNALLLGDSALYLCASSLMALNYGYTFGSGTRLTVV.

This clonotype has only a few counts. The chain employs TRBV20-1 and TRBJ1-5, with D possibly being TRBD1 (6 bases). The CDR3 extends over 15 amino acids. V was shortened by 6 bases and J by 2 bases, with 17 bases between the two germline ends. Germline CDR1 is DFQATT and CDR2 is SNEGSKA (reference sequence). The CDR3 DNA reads TGCAGTGCCGCAACAGGGTTAGAGGGCAATCAGCCCCAGCATTTT. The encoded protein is CSAATGLEGNQPQHF.

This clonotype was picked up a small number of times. The CDR3 coding sequence is TGTGCCAGCAGCTTAGCCGTCGGGGTGGGGACGCCCCTATACGAGCAGTACTTC. Its translation is CASSLAVGVGTPLYEQYF. The chain joins TRBV7-2 to TRBJ2-7; either TRBD1 or TRBD2 may fit D (5 bases each). The CDR3 contains 18 residues. Trimming pared 0 bases from V and 4 bases from J, leaving 22 bases between. The germline gives CDR1 SGHTA, CDR2 FQGNSA.

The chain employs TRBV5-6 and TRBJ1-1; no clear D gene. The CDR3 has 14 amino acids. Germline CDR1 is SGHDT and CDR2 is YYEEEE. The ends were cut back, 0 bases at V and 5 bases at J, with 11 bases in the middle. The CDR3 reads CASSLGLAGTEAFF. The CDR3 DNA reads TGTGCCAGCAGCTTGGGATTGGCCGGTACTGAAGCTTTCTTT.

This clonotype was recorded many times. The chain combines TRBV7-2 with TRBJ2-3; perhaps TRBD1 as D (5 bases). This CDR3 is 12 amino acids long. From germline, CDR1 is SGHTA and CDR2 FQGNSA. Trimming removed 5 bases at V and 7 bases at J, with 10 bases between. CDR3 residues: CASSTGKNTQYF. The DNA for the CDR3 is TGTGCCAGCAGCACAGGAAAAAATACGCAGTATTTT.

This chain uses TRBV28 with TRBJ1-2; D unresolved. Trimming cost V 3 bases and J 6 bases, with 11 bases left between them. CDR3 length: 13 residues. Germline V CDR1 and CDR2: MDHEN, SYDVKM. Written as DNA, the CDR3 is TGTGCCAGCAGTTTCGTACTAGCGGATGGCTACACCTTC. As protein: CASSFVLADGYTF.

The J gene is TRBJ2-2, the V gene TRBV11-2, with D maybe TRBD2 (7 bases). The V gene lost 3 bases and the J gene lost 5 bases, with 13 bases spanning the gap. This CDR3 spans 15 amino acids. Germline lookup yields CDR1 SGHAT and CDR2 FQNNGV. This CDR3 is CASSFGLGGTGELFF. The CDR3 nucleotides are TGTGCCAGCAGCTTCGGACTAGGGGGGACCGGGGAGCTGTTTTTT.

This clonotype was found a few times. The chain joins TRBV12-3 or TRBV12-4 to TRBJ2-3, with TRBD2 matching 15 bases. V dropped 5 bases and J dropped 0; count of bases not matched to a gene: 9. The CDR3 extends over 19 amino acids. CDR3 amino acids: CASSQGLAGGTTSTDTQYF. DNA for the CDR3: TGTGCCAGCAGTCAAGGACTAGCGGGGGGGACTACTAGCACAGATACGCAGTATTTT.